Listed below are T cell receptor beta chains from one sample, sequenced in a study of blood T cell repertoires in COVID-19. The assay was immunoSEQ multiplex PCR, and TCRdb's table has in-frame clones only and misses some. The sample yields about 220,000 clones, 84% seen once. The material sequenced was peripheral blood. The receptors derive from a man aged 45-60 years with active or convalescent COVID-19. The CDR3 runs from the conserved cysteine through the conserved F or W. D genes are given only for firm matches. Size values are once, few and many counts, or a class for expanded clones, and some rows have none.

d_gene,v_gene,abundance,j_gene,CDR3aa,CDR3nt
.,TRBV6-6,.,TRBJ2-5,CASSPPRGWRNQETQYF,TGTGCCAGCAGTCCCCCGAGGGGGTGGCGGAACCAAGAGACCCAGTACTTC
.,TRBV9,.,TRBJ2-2,CASSYMAEFTGELFF,TGTGCCAGCAGCTACATGGCGGAGTTCACCGGGGAGCTGTTTTTT
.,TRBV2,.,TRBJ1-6,CASTRNSPLHF,TGTGCCAGCACCCGTAATTCACCCCTCCACTTT
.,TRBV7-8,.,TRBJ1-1,CASALILGAEAFF,TGTGCCAGCGCTTTGATCCTGGGCGCTGAAGCTTTCTTT
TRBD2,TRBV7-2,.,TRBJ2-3,CASSAGLAGGSTDTQYF,TGTGCCAGCAGCGCGGGACTAGCGGGGGGGAGCACAGATACGCAGTATTTT
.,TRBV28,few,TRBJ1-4,CASSLREEKLFF,TGTGCCAGCAGTTTGAGGGAGGAAAAACTGTTTTTT
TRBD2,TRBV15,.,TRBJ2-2,CATSRGTSGSTGELFF,TGTGCCACCAGCAGAGGGACTAGCGGGAGTACCGGGGAGCTGTTTTTT
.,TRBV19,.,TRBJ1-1,CASSTGYMNTEAFF,TGTGCCAGTAGTACAGGGTACATGAACACTGAAGCTTTCTTT
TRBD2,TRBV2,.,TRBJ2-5,CASSEISGAPGGETQYF,TGTGCCAGCAGTGAGATTAGCGGGGCCCCGGGAGGAGAGACCCAGTACTTC
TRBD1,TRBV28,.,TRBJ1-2,CASSLWGDRNNYGYTF,TGTGCCAGCAGTTTATGGGGGGACAGGAATAACTATGGCTACACCTTC
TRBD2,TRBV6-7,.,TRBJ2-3,CASSDQAGRYTDTQYF,TGTGCCAGCAGTGACCAAGCGGGGAGATACACAGATACGCAGTATTTT
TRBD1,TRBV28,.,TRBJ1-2,CASSPRDRSTYGYTF,TGTGCCAGCAGTCCCCGGGACAGGTCTACTTATGGCTACACCTTC
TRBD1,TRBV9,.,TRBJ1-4,CASSARGQSNEKLFF,TGTGCCAGCAGCGCCAGGGGGCAGTCTAATGAAAAACTGTTTTTT
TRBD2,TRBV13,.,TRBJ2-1,CASSSERGGLYNEQFF,TGTGCCAGCAGCTCCGAGCGGGGGGGCCTCTACAATGAGCAGTTCTTC
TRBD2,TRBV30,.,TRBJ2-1,CAWGGLAGGTGNEQFF,TGTGCCTGGGGAGGACTAGCGGGAGGAACGGGGAATGAGCAGTTCTTC
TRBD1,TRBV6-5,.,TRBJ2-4,CASSIRGQAKNIQYF,TGTGCCAGCAGTATCAGGGGGCAAGCCAAAAACATTCAGTACTTC
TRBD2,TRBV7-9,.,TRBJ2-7,CASSFTSGSYEQYF,TGTGCCAGCAGCTTCACTAGCGGGAGCTACGAGCAGTACTTC
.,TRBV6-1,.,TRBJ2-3,CASSENPPGVDTQYF,TGTGCCAGCAGTGAAAATCCCCCGGGAGTAGATACGCAGTATTTT
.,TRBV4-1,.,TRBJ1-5,CASSQVRGGVHQPQHF,TGCGCCAGCAGCCAAGTTCGGGGCGGGGTCCATCAGCCCCAGCATTTT
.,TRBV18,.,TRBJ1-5,CASSPGAGNQPQHF,TGTGCCAGCTCACCAGGGGCCGGGAATCAGCCCCAGCATTTT
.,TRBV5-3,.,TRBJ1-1,CARSLINPDRNTEAFF,TGTGCCAGAAGCTTGATTAATCCGGACAGGAACACTGAAGCTTTCTTT
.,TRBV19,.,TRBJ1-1,CASSIPRGTEAFF,TGTGCCAGTAGTATTCCCAGGGGAACTGAAGCTTTCTTT
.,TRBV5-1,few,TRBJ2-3,CASSLSSEGGADTQYF,TGCGCCAGCAGCTTGAGTAGCGAGGGTGGGGCAGATACGCAGTATTTT
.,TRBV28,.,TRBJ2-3,CASSRSGGATDTQYF,TGTGCCAGCAGTCGCTCTGGGGGGGCCACAGATACGCAGTATTTT
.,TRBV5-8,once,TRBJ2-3,CASSLSLVSTDTQYF,TGTGCCAGCAGCTTGAGCCTCGTTAGCACAGATACGCAGTATTTT
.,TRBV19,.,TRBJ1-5,CASSLGQLYSNQPQHF,TGTGCCAGTAGTCTCGGACAGTTATATAGCAATCAGCCCCAGCATTTT